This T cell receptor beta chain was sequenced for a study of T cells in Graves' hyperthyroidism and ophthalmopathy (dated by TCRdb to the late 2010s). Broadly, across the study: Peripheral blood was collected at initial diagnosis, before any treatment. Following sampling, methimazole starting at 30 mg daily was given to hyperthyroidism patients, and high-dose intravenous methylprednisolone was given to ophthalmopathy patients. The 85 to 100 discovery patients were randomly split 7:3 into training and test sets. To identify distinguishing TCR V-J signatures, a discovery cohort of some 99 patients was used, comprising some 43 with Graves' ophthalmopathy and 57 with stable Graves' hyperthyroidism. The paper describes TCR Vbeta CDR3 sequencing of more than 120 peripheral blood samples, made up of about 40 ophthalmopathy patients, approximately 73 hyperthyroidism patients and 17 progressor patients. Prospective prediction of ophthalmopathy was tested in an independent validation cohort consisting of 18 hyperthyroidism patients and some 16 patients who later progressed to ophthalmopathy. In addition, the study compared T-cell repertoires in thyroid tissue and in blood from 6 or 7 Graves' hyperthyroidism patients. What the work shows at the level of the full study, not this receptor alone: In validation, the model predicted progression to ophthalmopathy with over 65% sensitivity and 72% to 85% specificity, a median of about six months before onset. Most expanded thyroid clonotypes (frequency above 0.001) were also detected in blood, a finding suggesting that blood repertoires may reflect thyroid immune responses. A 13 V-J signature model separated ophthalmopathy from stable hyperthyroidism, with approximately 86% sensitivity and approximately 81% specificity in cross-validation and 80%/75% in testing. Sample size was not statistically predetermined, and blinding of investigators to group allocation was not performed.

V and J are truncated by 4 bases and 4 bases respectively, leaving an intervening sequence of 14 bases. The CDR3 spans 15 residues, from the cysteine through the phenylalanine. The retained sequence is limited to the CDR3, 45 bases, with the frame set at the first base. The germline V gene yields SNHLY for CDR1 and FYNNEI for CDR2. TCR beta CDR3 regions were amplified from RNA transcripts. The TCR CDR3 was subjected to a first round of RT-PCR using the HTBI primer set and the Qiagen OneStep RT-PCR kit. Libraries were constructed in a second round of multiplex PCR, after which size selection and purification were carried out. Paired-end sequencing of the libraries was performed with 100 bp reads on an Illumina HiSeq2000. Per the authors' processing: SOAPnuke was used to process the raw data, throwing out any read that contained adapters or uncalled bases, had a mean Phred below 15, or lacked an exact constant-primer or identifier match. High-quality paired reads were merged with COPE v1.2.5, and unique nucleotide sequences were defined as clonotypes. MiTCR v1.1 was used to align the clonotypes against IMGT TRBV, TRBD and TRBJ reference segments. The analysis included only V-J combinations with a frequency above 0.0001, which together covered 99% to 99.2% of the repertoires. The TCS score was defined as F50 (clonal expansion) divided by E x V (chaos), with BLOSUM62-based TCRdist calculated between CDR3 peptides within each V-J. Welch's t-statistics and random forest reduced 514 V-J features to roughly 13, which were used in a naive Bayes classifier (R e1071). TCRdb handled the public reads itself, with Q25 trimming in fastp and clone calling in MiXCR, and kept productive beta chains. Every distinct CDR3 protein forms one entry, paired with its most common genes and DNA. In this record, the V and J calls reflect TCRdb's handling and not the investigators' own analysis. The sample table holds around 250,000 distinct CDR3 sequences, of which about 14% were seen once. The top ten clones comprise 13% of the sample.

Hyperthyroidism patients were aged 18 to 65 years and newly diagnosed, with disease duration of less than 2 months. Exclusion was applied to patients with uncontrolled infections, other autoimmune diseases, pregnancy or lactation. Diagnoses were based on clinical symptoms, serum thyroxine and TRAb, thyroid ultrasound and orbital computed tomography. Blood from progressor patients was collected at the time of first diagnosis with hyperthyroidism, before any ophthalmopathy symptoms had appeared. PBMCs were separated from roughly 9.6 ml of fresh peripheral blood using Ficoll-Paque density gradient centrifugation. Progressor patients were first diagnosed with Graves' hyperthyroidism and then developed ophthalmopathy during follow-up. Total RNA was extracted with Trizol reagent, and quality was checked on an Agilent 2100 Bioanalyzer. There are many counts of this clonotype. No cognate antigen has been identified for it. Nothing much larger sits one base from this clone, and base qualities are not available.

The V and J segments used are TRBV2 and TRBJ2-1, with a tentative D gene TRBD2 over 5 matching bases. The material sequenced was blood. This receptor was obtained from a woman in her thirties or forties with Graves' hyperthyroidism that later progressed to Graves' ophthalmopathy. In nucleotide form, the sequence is TGTGCCAGCAGTGGGGAGAGGATTTCTTACAATGAGCAGTTCTTC. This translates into CASSGERISYNEQFF.